This T cell receptor (beta chain) was sequenced during a study of blood T cell repertoires in COVID-19. Overall study: The United States, Italy and Spain provided the acute and convalescent COVID-19 samples. T cells, B-cell-depleted T cells, or PBMCs provided the cDNA or gDNA that served as material.

Original processing notes: Nucleated cell counts were estimated from reference gene primer amplification. TCRdb's copy holds only in-frame clones and misses some; the assay was immunoSEQ multiplex PCR. For V, J and clone size, that table is used; D and trimming come from the DNA. In the table there are approximately 240,000 clones, approximately 86% of which are singletons. This sequence originates from a human donor in a cohort sampled during active COVID-19. The material sequenced was peripheral blood.

CDR3 loop: CASSPALAGGLDEQFF. CDR3 in DNA: TGCGCCAGCAGCCCGGCGCTAGCGGGTGGCCTTGATGAGCAGTTCTTC. The rearrangement joins TRBV4-1 to TRBJ2-1, with 8 bases fitting TRBD2. This CDR3 has 16 residues. CDR1 and CDR2 (germline): MGHRA, YSYEKL. V was pared by 4 bases and J by 8 bases, with 13 bases of the junction left unmatched.